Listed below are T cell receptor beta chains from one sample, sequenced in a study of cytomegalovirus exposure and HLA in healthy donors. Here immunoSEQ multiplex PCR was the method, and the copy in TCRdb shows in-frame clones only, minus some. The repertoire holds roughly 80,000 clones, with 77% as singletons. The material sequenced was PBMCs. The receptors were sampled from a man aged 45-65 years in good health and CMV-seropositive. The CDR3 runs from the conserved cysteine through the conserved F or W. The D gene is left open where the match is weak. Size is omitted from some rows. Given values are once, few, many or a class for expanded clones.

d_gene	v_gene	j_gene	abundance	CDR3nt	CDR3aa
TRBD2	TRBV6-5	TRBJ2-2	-	TGTGCCAGCAGTTACTCCCTCGGACTAGCCGGGGAGCTGTTTTTT	CASSYSLGLAGELFF
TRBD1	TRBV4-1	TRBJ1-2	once	TGCGCCAGCAGCCAAGCGACAGGGTTCTATGGCTACACCTTC	CASSQATGFYGYTF
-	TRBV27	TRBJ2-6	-	TGTGCCAGCAGTCCCCGACTGAGAACAGGGGCCAACGTCCTGACTTTC	CASSPRLRTGANVLTF
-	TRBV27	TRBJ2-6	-	TGTGCCACCTTCAGCTCTGGGGCCAACGTCCTGACTTTC	CATFSSGANVLTF
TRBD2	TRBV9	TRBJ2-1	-	TGTGCCAGCAGCGTAGGGGGTAGCGGGAGGGCCGGCAATGAGCAGTTCTTC	CASSVGGSGRAGNEQFF
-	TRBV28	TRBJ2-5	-	TGTGCCAGCAGTTCCATAAACAAAAAACGGGACACCGGTCGGGAGACCCAGTACTTC	CASSSINKKRDTGRETQYF
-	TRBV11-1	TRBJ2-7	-	TGTGCCAGCAGCTTCCCCCGTGGGGGGTACGAGCAGTACTTC	CASSFPRGGYEQYF
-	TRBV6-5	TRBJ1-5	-	TGTGCCAGCAGTTGGGGGGGGTTGGATCAGCCCCAGCATTTT	CASSWGGLDQPQHF
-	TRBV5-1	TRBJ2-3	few	TGCGCCAGCAGCTTGGGCGGGCTTAGCACAGATACGCAGTATTTT	CASSLGGLSTDTQYF
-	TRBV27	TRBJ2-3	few	TGTGCCAGCAGTCCACTTGGAGATACGCAGTATTTT	CASSPLGDTQYF
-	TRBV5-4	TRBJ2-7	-	TGTGCCAGCAGCCCTCCCGGTAGCGACGAGCAGTACTTC	CASSPPGSDEQYF